A selection of T cell receptor beta chains follows, all from one sample in a study of regulatory T cells in long-lasting Graves disease. TCRdb reanalysed the multiplex PCR reads using MiXCR and keeps one entry per CDR3 protein. The sample consists of under 450,000 distinct CDR3 sequences, under 20% of them appearing once. This sample was also put to use in a study of T cells in Graves' hyperthyroidism and ophthalmopathy.

Sequenced here: peripheral blood mononuclear cells (PBMCs), sampled at new diagnosis, from a patient treated with antithyroid drugs. These TCRs come from a young woman with Graves disease. Both conserved end residues are part of each CDR3.

TRBV12-3/TRBV12-4,TRBJ1-5,CASRGTDSNQPQHF
TRBV5-6,TRBJ2-7,CASSSGQGIGYEQYF
TRBV5-1,TRBJ2-7,CASSLDRSYERYF
TRBV5-8,TRBJ2-2,CASSFSGASTGELFF
TRBV3-1,TRBJ1-4,CASSPEGTGDDWEKLFF
TRBV2,TRBJ1-5,CASRRQGSNQPQHF
TRBV20-1,TRBJ2-1,CSATGLADFNEQFF
TRBV6-2/TRBV6-3,TRBJ1-2,CASRTGSISGYTF
TRBV7-2,TRBJ1-3,CASSLYQGASGNTIYF
TRBV7-3,TRBJ2-2,CASSNTPDRAGNGELFF
TRBV3-1,TRBJ1-4,CASSEGQNEKLFF
TRBV20-1,TRBJ2-1,CSATGQSYNEQFF
TRBV28,TRBJ2-7,CASSQGADYEQYF
TRBV5-1,TRBJ1-5,CASSMDPNQPQHF
TRBV19,TRBJ2-1,CASSSTGRDEQFF
TRBV18,TRBJ1-2,CASSPGPTLTYGYTF
TRBV11-2,TRBJ2-3,CASSLGASRGTDTQYF
TRBV20-1,TRBJ2-7,CSAREWGAPWEYF
TRBV7-9,TRBJ1-1,CASSSKWNTEAFF
TRBV24-1,TRBJ2-2,CATSDLQANTGELFF
TRBV5-5,TRBJ2-7,CASSFPRGSYEQYF
TRBV13,TRBJ2-5,CASSKRWETQYF
TRBV7-2,TRBJ2-5,CASSFTETQYF
TRBV12-3/TRBV12-4,TRBJ2-1,CASRRLSSGGARNEQFF
TRBV9,TRBJ2-3,CASSVDGTSGVDTQYF
TRBV9,TRBJ2-1,CASSVEASGGYNEQFF
TRBV7-9,TRBJ2-7,CASSSQLRVPYEQYF
TRBV2,TRBJ1-2,CASAKGTGENYGYTF
TRBV29-1,TRBJ2-1,CSGRDDGYNEQFF
TRBV4-1,TRBJ2-1,CASSQGGLAGGHEQFF
TRBV5-1,TRBJ2-7,CASRLSATGVYEQYF
TRBV28,TRBJ2-7,CASSLTRVVNEQYF
TRBV6-2/TRBV6-3,TRBJ2-1,CASSDSGGAYNEQFF
TRBV28,TRBJ2-7,CASSLMGASYEQYF
TRBV15,TRBJ2-3,CATSRDRGQGIDTQYF
TRBV20-1,TRBJ2-2,CSALTGGSTGELFF
TRBV4-1,TRBJ2-2,CASSQDRVTGELFF
TRBV30,TRBJ1-5,CAWSRGGASNQPQHF
TRBV7-9,TRBJ1-4,CASRNRTGLNEKLFF
TRBV28,TRBJ2-2,CASSPSSRDTGELFF
TRBV30,TRBJ2-3,CAWSTRLPGDTQYF
TRBV6-4,TRBJ1-1,CASNRGAAGDNTEAFF
TRBV12-3/TRBV12-4,TRBJ1-4,CASSFRVSDLATNEKLFF
TRBV20-1,TRBJ1-5,CSARDPDRGHVGNQPQHF
TRBV13,TRBJ2-1,CASSSQTSGVHNEQFF
TRBV6-1,TRBJ2-7,CASSRDMGNYEQYF
TRBV5-1,TRBJ1-6,CSEPEEVYSPLHF
TRBV29-1,TRBJ1-1,CSVGSGSGYTEAFF
TRBV19,TRBJ2-7,CASSSHPRDSNYEQYF
TRBV5-1,TRBJ2-7,CASSKDGTQTYEQYF